The 19 T cell receptor beta chains presented below share a single source sample, sequenced in a study of shared T cell receptors in the human thymus. Produced via immunoSEQ multiplex PCR; TCRdb's table is partial and in-frame only. The data contain hundreds of thousands of clones, around 87% of them singletons. The data also belong to a second study, concerning human thymus T cells.

Material: thymocytes. The receptors were sampled from a boy under three years old with a congenital heart defect.

The rearrangement links TRBV7-6 to TRBJ2-7, with 8 bases identical to TRBD2. V dropped 5 bases and J dropped 7; count of bases not matched to a gene: 1. Germline CDR1 SGHVS, CDR2 FNYEAQ. This CDR3 comprises 11 residues. CDR3 amino acids: CASSTGGEQYF. The CDR3 coding sequence is TGTGCCAGCAGCACGGGGGGGGAGCAGTACTTC. The full variable domain, in which reference TRBV7-6 and TRBJ2-7 provide the parts outside the CDR3, is GAGVSQSPRYKVTKRGQDVALRCDPISGHVSLYWYRQALGQGPEFLTYFNYEAQQDKSGLPNDRFSAERPEGSISTLTIQRTEQRDSAMYRCASSTGGEQYFGPGTRLTVT.

The CDR3 is CASSLEWGDAYEQYF. DNA for the CDR3: TGTGCCAGCAGCTTAGAGTGGGGGGACGCCTACGAGCAGTACTTC. V and J are TRBV11-1 and TRBJ2-7; possibly TRBD2 for D (6 bases). Germline CDR1 SGHAT, CDR2 FQDESV (reference sequence). CDR3 length: 15 amino acids. Trimming cost V 1 base and J 2 bases, with 12 bases left between them.

CDR3 in DNA: TGTGCCAGCAGTTCACGAGAGGACAGGGAACCCACAGATACGCAGTATTTT. It yields the protein CASSSREDREPTDTQYF. The chain combines TRBV28 with TRBJ2-3; 8 bases map to TRBD1. The CDR3 contains 17 residues. Germline V gene sequence: CDR1 MDHEN, CDR2 SYDVKM. The J segment lost 2 bases and the V segment lost 4 bases, leaving 11 bases of the junction unmatched.

V is TRBV27 and J is TRBJ2-2, with D tentatively TRBD1 (5 bases). CDR3 length: 17 residues. Germline CDR1 and CDR2: MNHEY and SMNVEV (reference sequence). Between the trimmed V and J ends, which lost 2 bases and 1 base, there was a span of 14 bases. CDR3 nucleotide sequence: TGTGCCAGCAGTTTACAGTTTGGGCAGGGGAACACCGGGGAGCTGTTTTTT. It encodes CASSLQFGQGNTGELFF.

The chain uses TRBV21-1 and TRBJ1-5. TRBV21-1 is reported as a pseudogene. The CDR3 length is 16 residues. CDR3 loop: CASSKVPGLGNQPQHF. The CDR3 DNA follows: TGTGCCAGCAGCAAAGTTCCGGGTCTGGGCAATCAGCCCCAGCATTTT.

The V gene is TRBV6-1, the J gene TRBJ2-3, with D perhaps matching TRBD1 (5 bases). In germline, CDR1 is MNHNS, CDR2 SASEGT. V was shortened by 0 bases and J by 4 bases, with 14 bases between the two germline ends. The CDR3 has 16 residues. CDR3 DNA sequence: TGTGCCAGCAGTGAAGCTTCTTCCAGGGCCTCAGATACGCAGTATTTT. As protein: CASSEASSRASDTQYF.

The chain employs TRBV14 and TRBJ2-7, with TRBD2 identical over 9 bases. CDR1 is SGHDN, CDR2 FVKESK, per germline. CDR3 length: 19 residues. V lost 0 bases, J lost 1 base, and 13 bases stayed unmatched. As DNA, the CDR3 is TGTGCCAGCAGCCAAGAGGGAGGAATTTTAGCGGGAGTTTCCTACGAGCAGTACTTC. Encoded protein: CASSQEGGILAGVSYEQYF.

In its sample, this clone was seen a few times. The genes are TRBV19 and TRBJ1-5; D remains unclear. Germline-derived CDR1 and CDR2 are LNHDA and SQIVND (reference sequence). Between the trimmed V and J ends, which lost 5 bases and 5 bases, there was a span of 7 bases. The CDR3 has 12 amino acids. This CDR3 is CASSSRYQPQHF. CDR3 sequence (DNA): TGTGCCAGTAGTTCTCGTTATCAGCCCCAGCATTTT.

The gene calls are TRBV4-1 and TRBJ2-5, with D hard to call. The germline gives CDR1 MGHRA, CDR2 YSYEKL. V gave up 0 bases and J gave up 5 bases, with 19 bases separating them. This CDR3 is built from 17 residues. The CDR3 loop reads CASSQDQWSERWETQYF. The CDR3 region has the DNA TGCGCCAGCAGCCAAGATCAGTGGAGTGAACGATGGGAGACCCAGTACTTC.

The chain carries TRBV5-6 and TRBJ2-7, with no clear D. Deletions cut 4 bases from V and 2 bases from J, with 22 bases between. The CDR3 contains 17 residues. In germline, CDR1 is SGHDT, CDR2 YYEEEE. The CDR3 DNA sequence: TGTGCCAGCAGCCCACCAGGTGGCAGGCAACAAACCTACGAGCAGTACTTC. It codes for CASSPPGGRQQTYEQYF. Supplemented by reference TRBV5-6 and TRBJ2-7, the full variable domain reads DAGVTQSPTHLIKTRGQQVTLRCSPKSGHDTVSWYQQALGQGPQFIFQYYEEEERQRGNFPDRFSGHQFPNYSSELNVNALLLGDSALYLCASSPPGGRQQTYEQYFGPGTRLTVT.

The V gene is TRBV11-2, the J gene TRBJ1-2; D may be TRBD1 (6 bases). Trimming took off 6 bases at V and 4 bases at J, with 9 bases between the two ends. CDR1 is SGHAT and CDR2 is FQNNGV in the germline V gene. This CDR3 is 12 amino acids long. The DNA of the CDR3 is TGTGCCAGCAGGATACAGGGCTATGGCTACACCTTC. Translated, it gives CASRIQGYGYTF.

The CDR3 DNA reads as TGCGCCAGCAGCCTGAGCGTTATAGCGCCCTACACAGATACGCAGTATTTT. This codes for CASSLSVIAPYTDTQYF. This sequence joins TRBV4-3 and TRBJ2-3; a possible D gene is TRBD2 (5 bases). V gave up 4 bases and J gave up 2 bases, with 19 bases separating them. Looked up from germline, CDR1 is LGHNA and CDR2 is YSLEER. The CDR3 is 17 amino acids.

This clone has only a few counts. The chain recombines TRBV5-1 with TRBJ1-2; D possibly corresponds to TRBD1 (5 bases). Trimming shortened V by 3 bases and J by 8 bases, and 26 bases separated the two germline ends. The germline V gene encodes CDR1 SGHRS and CDR2 YFSETQ. The CDR3 is 17 amino acids. The CDR3 region is CASSWDEGTGRYDGYTF. The DNA for the CDR3 is TGCGCCAGCAGCTGGGACGAGGGGACTGGAAGATATGACGGCTACACCTTC.

The V and J genes are TRBV23-1 and TRBJ1-5; D is perhaps TRBD1 (5 bases). TRBV23-1 is flagged as an ORF with uncertain function. This CDR3 is built from 15 residues. V shed 0 bases and J shed 7 bases, with 13 bases lying between them. CDR3: CASSQSQRGFQPQHF. The CDR3 DNA reads as TGCGCCAGCAGTCAATCCCAAAGGGGATTCCAGCCCCAGCATTTT.

V and J are TRBV19 and TRBJ2-1, with D maybe TRBD2 (6 bases). Deletions cut 3 bases from V and 10 bases from J, with 22 bases between. CDR1 is LNHDA and CDR2 is SQIVND in the germline V gene (reference sequence). The CDR3 extends over 16 amino acids. CDR3 sequence: CASSIPDWGAAGEQFF. The CDR3 region has the DNA TGTGCCAGTAGTATCCCGGACTGGGGCGCGGCGGGGGAGCAGTTCTTC.

The chain joins TRBV5-6 to TRBJ2-7; 9 bases match TRBD1. Germline lookup yields CDR1 SGHDT and CDR2 YYEEEE. V shed 3 bases, J shed 4 bases, and the junction held 14 bases outside the gene matches. The CDR3 is made up of 17 amino acids. Here the CDR3 DNA reads TGTGCCAGCAGCTGGAGCATGCCGGGACAGGGTATGTACGAGCAGTACTTC. This gives the protein CASSWSMPGQGMYEQYF.

The V gene is TRBV29-1, the J gene TRBJ2-3; the match to TRBD2 covers 12 bases. The junction had 13 bases not matched to a gene; V was cut back by 4 bases and J by 2 bases. From germline, CDR1 is SQVTM and CDR2 ANQGSEA. There are 18 residues in the CDR3. CDR3 nucleotides: TGCAGCGTTGCGGGGGTTGGGGCTAGCGGGAGGGTCACAGATACGCAGTATTTT. Protein: CSVAGVGASGRVTDTQYF.

This clone was picked up a small number of times. CDR3 region: CASSLKPGQPFNQPQHF. The CDR3 bases are TGTGCCAGCAGCTTGAAACCGGGACAGCCCTTCAATCAGCCCCAGCATTTT. The V and J genes are TRBV5-5 and TRBJ1-5; 7 nucleotides line up with TRBD1. V was pared by 1 base and J by 3 bases, with 10 bases of the junction left unmatched. The CDR3 has 17 amino acids. Germline V gene sequence: CDR1 SGHKS, CDR2 YYEKEE (reference sequence).

The CDR3 coding sequence is TGTGCCAGCAGTTTGGGGGACTGGGCCTACGAGCAGTACTTC. Translated: CASSLGDWAYEQYF. The chain uses TRBV28 and TRBJ2-7, with D tentatively TRBD2 (6 bases). Germline CDR1 reads MDHEN; CDR2 reads SYDVKM. The CDR3 sequence is 14 residues long. The V end lost 3 bases, the J end lost 2 bases, and 11 bases lay between the germline ends.